Each of the 13 T cell receptor beta chains below was sequenced from the same sample in a study of vaccination effects on CD4 cells after COVID-19. Subsequent to roughly 10 days of culture, CD4+ T cells were isolated. All participants had two doses of either the BNT162b2 or mRNA-1273 vaccine. TCRdb keeps only in-frame clones here, not all; method: immunoSEQ multiplex PCR. The repertoire holds about 45,000 clones, with roughly 70% as singletons. No antigens are known for them. This material consisted of CD4+ T cells from PBMCs cultured without peptide, taken after COVID-19 vaccination. The receptor source for this set is a human donor who received a COVID-19 vaccine.

The gene calls are TRBV3-1 (or the pseudogene TRBV3-2) and TRBJ1-6; TRBD1 is a possible D gene (6 bases). CDR3 length: 15 residues. The ends were cut back, 1 base at V and 6 bases at J, with 10 bases in the middle. The V gene's germline CDR1 is LGHDT and CDR2 YNNKEL (reference sequence). The chain's CDR3 is CASSQVGTFNSPLHF. The DNA for the CDR3 is TGTGCCAGCAGCCAAGTTGGGACATTTAATTCACCCCTCCACTTT.

The chain uses TRBV18 and TRBJ2-7; the D is unclear. V lost 0 bases and J 3 bases, leaving 6 bases between the germline ends. This CDR3 is built from 13 residues. CDR1 and CDR2 (germline): KGHSH, LQKENI. CDR3 in DNA: TGTGCCAGCTCACCACCGATATACTACGAGCAGTACTTC. Its translation is CASSPPIYYEQYF.

V and J are TRBV27 and TRBJ2-1; D may be TRBD2 (6 bases). There are 16 residues in the CDR3. Trimming removed 0 bases at V and 2 bases at J, with 11 bases between. Germline V gene data show CDR1 as MNHEY and CDR2 as SMNVEV (reference sequence). CDR3 bases: TGTGCCAGCAGTTTATCGTTGCGGGATGCCTACAATGAGCAGTTCTTC. Translating gives CASSLSLRDAYNEQFF.

This chain uses TRBV5-1 with TRBJ1-6, with D maybe TRBD1 (5 bases). V was pared by 2 bases and J by 10 bases, with 13 bases between. CDR1 SGHRS and CDR2 YFSETQ come from the germline V gene. The CDR3 extends over 14 amino acids. The CDR3 reads CASSFDRGPSPLHF. The DNA of the CDR3 is TGCGCCAGCAGCTTTGACCGGGGACCCTCACCCCTCCACTTT.

The chain uses TRBV5-1 and TRBJ1-3, with 7 bases lining up with TRBD1. This CDR3 contains 15 residues. V dropped 1 base and J dropped 3; count of bases not matched to a gene: 4. Germline CDR1 SGHRS, CDR2 YFSETQ. The CDR3 DNA reads TGCGCCAGCAGCTTGTCCTGGGACAGTGGAAACACCATATATTTT. It yields the protein CASSLSWDSGNTIYF.

This chain joins TRBV6-5 and TRBJ1-1, with no clear D. The V end was cut by 6 bases, the J end by 4 bases, with 6 bases between. Germline lookup yields CDR1 MNHEY and CDR2 SVGAGI. There are 11 residues in the CDR3. The DNA of the CDR3 is TGTGCCAGCAGCAGAGGCACTGAAGCTTTCTTT. Its protein product is CASSRGTEAFF.

V and J are TRBV3-1 (or the pseudogene TRBV3-2) and TRBJ1-3; maybe TRBD1 (5 bases). V lost 4 bases to trimming and J lost 0 bases, with 10 bases between them. The germline CDR1 and CDR2 sequences are LGHDT and YNNKEL (reference sequence). The CDR3 length is 15 residues. CDR3 DNA: TGTGCCAGCAGCCGCAATGGGGCCTCTGGAAACACCATATATTTT. Amino acid sequence: CASSRNGASGNTIYF.

V and J are TRBV9 and TRBJ2-4; 8 bases fit TRBD1. With V trimmed by 4 bases and J by 0 bases, 27 bases remained unmatched. The CDR3 length is 23 residues. Looked up from germline, CDR1 is SGDLS and CDR2 is YYNGEE. The CDR3: CASSPHGQGRGHWEVLAKNIQYF. CDR3 sequence (DNA): TGTGCCAGCAGCCCCCATGGACAGGGCCGGGGGCATTGGGAGGTCCTAGCCAAAAACATTCAGTACTTC.

The chain joins TRBV6-4 to TRBJ1-5, with 10 bases matching TRBD1. With 4 bases clipped from V and 7 bases from J, the junction kept 1 base outside the gene matches. Germline CDR1 is MRHNA and CDR2 is SNTAGT. CDR3 length equals 13 residues. The CDR3 protein is CASSGTGGQPQHF. CDR3 nucleotide sequence: TGTGCCAGCAGTGGGACAGGGGGACAGCCCCAGCATTTT.

The rearrangement links TRBV18 to TRBJ1-6, with 9 bases aligning to TRBD1. The ends lost 3 bases at V and 8 bases at J; junction bases unmatched: 11. This CDR3 contains 17 residues. Germline-derived CDR1 and CDR2 are KGHSH and LQKENI. CDR3: CASSPPGTGTTYSPLHF. Written as DNA, the CDR3 is TGTGCCAGCTCACCTCCCGGGACAGGGACGACATATTCACCCCTCCACTTT.

In this sample, this clone turned up a few times. CDR3 residues: CASSDRTRSTDTQYF. In DNA form, the CDR3 reads TGTGCCAGCAGTGATCGTACTAGAAGCACAGATACGCAGTATTTT. This chain connects TRBV6-1 to TRBJ2-3; a weak D match, TRBD2 (5 bases). Deletions cut 3 bases from V and 0 bases from J, with 10 bases between. Germline V gene data show CDR1 as MNHNS and CDR2 as SASEGT. The CDR3 is 15 amino acids.

Here the CDR3 reads CASSPGQNTGELFF. In nucleotides, the CDR3 is TGTGCCAGCAGCCCAGGACAGAACACCGGGGAGCTGTTTTTT. The chain couples TRBV5-8 to TRBJ2-2; TRBD1 might be the D (5 bases). The V end lost 4 bases, the J end lost 1 base, and 8 bases lay between the germline ends. This CDR3 is 14 amino acids long. Per the germline V gene, CDR1 is SGHTS and CDR2 is YDEGEE.

This chain uses TRBV6-5 with TRBJ2-4; D perhaps matches TRBD2 (6 bases). This CDR3 is built from 14 residues. Looked up from germline, CDR1 is MNHEY and CDR2 is SVGAGI. The germline V and J ends were trimmed by 2 bases and 6 bases, with 11 bases remaining between them. CDR3: CASSYGGDVNIQYF. The CDR3 DNA is TGTGCCAGCAGTTACGGCGGGGACGTAAACATTCAGTACTTC.